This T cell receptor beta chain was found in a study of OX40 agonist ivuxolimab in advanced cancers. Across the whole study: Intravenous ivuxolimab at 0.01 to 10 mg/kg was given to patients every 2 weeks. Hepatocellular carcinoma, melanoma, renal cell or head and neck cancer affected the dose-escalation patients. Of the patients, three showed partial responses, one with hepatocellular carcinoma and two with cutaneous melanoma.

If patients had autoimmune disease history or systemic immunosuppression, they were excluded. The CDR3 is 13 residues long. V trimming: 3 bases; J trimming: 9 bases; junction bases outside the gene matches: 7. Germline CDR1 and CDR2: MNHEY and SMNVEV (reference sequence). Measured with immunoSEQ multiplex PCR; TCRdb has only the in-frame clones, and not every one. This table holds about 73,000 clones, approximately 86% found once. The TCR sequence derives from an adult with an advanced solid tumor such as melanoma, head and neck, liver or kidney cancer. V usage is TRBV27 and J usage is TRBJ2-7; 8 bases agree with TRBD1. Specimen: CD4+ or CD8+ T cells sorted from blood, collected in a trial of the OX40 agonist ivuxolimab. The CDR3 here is CASSFTLTGVQYF. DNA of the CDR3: TGTGCCAGCAGTTTTACCCTGACAGGGGTGCAGTACTTC.